A selection of T cell receptor beta chains follows, all from one sample in a study of blood T cell repertoires in COVID-19. Here immunoSEQ multiplex PCR was the method, and the copy in TCRdb shows in-frame clones only, minus some. The sample lists 310,000 or so clones, approximately 88% occurring once. The sequenced material came from peripheral blood. These receptors came from a woman aged 50 to 65 with active or convalescent COVID-19. Each CDR3 is given without its conserved first and last residue.

TRBV7-3	TRBJ2-5	ASSNPPETQY
TRBV6-2/TRBV6-3	TRBJ2-1	ASSYEVDYEQF
TRBV19	TRBJ1-5	ASSPGLGNQPQH
TRBV5-6	TRBJ1-5	ASSLGGREPQH
TRBV4-2	TRBJ1-6	ASSQPDRGQSSPLH
TRBV15	TRBJ1-2	AKGSGGPPSLTYGYT
TRBV14	TRBJ2-7	ASSPLGAGQAYEQY
TRBV5-1	TRBJ2-7	ASSPRSGSYEQY
TRBV6-6	TRBJ2-7	ASTPAAGRVYEQY
TRBV5-1	TRBJ2-2	ASSATGDTGELF
TRBV7-2	TRBJ1-1	ASSDRGGTPEAF
TRBV30	TRBJ1-4	AWTPNLGGSKKLF
TRBV5-1	TRBJ2-3	ASSLGTSGLTDTQY
TRBV28	TRBJ1-1	ASSWTDDHTEAF
TRBV7-2	TRBJ1-3	ASSSPGGGGDTIY
TRBV6-2/TRBV6-3	TRBJ2-1	ASSTRTGGVYVEQF
TRBV3-1/TRBV3-2	TRBJ2-5	ASSPMGLAGVETQY
TRBV7-9	TRBJ1-1	ASSFGGNTEAF
TRBV11-2	TRBJ1-1	ASSLDRLRDGAF
TRBV19	TRBJ1-5	ASSMPGGRQPQH
TRBV28	TRBJ1-2	ASSSGGGTYGYT
TRBV27	TRBJ2-2	ASTPRGRGLTLNTGELF
TRBV30	TRBJ1-2	AWSVGDNRNYGYT
TRBV30	TRBJ2-5	AWSVRGSSETQY
TRBV28	TRBJ2-5	ASSSPDRASRETQY
TRBV13	TRBJ1-3	ASSLMGQAGNTIY
TRBV7-3	TRBJ2-1	ASSEGAGLYNEQF
TRBV7-2	TRBJ1-1	ASSFPPGGGYTEAF
TRBV10-3	TRBJ2-7	AISEYLAGGSYEQY
TRBV6-5	TRBJ1-3	ASSYTYPGQGNTIY
TRBV5-4	TRBJ2-2	ASSSHGTGELF